This T cell receptor beta chain was found in a study of blood T cells in healthy people across ages. Whole-study findings and limits: PBMCs went unsorted, and a conclusive naive versus antigen-experienced comparison was therefore prevented.

V was clipped by 1 base and J by 7 bases, with 7 bases between them. Germline values: CDR1 LGHNA, CDR2 YNFKEQ. CDR3 length: 12 amino acids. Next came a second PCR, run for 7 to 11 cycles, which used a sample-barcoded 5' primer along with a J-beta primer mix. TCRdb analysed the 5' RACE reads with MiXCR anew, one entry per CDR3 protein. The repertoire holds some 900,000 distinct CDR3 sequences, with around 48% as singletons. As for this clonotype: Its target is unknown.

The receptor was isolated from a young man in good health. Sequencing was done on a sample of blood. The genes are TRBV4-2 and TRBJ1-1; D might be TRBD1 (6 bases). The CDR3 is CASSQADSEAFF. The CDR3 region has the DNA TGTGCCAGCAGCCAAGCGGACAGTGAAGCTTTCTTT.